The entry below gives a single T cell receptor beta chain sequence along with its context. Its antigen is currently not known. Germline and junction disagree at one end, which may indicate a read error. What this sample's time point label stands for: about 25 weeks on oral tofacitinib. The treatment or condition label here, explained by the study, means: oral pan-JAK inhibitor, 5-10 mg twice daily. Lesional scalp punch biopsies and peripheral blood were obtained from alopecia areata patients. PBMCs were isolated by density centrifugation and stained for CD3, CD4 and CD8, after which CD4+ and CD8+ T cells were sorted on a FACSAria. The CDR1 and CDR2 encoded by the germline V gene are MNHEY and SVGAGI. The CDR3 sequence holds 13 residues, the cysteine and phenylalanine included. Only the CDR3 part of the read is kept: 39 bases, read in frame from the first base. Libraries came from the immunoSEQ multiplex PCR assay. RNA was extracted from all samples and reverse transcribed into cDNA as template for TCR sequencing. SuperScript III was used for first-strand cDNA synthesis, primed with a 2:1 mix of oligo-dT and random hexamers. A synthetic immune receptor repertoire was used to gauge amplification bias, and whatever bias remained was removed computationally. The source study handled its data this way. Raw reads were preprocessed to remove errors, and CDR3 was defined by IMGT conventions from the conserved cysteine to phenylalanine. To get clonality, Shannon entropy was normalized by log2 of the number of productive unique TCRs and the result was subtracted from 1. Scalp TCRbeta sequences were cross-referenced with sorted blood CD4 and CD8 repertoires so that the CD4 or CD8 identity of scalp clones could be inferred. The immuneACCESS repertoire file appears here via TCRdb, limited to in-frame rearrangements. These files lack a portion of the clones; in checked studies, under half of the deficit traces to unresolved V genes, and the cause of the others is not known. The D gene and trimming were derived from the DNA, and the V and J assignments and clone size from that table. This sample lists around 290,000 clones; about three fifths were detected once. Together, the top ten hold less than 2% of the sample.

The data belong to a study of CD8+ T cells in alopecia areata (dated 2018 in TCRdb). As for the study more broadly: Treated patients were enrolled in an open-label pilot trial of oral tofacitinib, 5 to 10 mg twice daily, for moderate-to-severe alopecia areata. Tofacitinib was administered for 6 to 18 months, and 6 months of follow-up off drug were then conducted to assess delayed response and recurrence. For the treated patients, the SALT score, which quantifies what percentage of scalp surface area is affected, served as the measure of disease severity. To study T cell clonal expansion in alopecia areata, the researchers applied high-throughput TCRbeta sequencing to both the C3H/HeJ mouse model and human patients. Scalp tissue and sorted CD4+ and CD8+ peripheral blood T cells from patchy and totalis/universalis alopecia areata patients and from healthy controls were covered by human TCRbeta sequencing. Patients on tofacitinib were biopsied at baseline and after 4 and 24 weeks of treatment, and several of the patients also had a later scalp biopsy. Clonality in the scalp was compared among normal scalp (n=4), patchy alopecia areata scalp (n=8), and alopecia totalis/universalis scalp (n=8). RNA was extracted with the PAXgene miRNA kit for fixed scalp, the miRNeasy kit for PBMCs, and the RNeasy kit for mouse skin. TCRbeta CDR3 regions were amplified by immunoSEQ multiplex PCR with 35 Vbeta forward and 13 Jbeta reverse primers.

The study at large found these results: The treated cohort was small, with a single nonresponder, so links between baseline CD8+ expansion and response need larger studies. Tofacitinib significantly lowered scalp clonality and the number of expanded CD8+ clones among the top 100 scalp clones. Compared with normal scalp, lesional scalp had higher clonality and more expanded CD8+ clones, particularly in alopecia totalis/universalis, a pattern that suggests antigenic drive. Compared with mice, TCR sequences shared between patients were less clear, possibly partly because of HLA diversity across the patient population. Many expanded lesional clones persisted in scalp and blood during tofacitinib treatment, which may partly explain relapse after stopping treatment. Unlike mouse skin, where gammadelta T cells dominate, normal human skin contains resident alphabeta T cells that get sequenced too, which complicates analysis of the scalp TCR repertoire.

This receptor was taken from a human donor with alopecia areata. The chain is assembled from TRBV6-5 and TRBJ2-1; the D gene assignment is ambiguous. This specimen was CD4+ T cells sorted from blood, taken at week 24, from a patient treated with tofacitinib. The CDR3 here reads CASSYSLHLERFF. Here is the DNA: TGTGCCAGCAGTTACTCGTTACATCTCGAGCGGTTCTTC.